This T cell receptor (beta chain) came from a study of CD8 T cells in Susac syndrome. On the study more broadly: Over 5 sequenced Susac syndrome patients had clinically active disease, while eight were in remission. There were Susac syndrome patients who were therapy-naive at blood draw, others on corticosteroids, and others on intravenous immunoglobulin alone.

Findings of the study overall: CD4+ repertoires of Susac syndrome patients lacked detectable clonal expansion.

The CDR3 extends over 14 amino acids. Deletions cut 3 bases from V and 5 bases from J, with 14 bases between. Germline CDR1 is SQVTM and CDR2 is ANQGSEA. RNA amounts of about 0.5 to 1 ug underwent reverse transcription with random hexamers. TCR beta CDR3 was amplified by immunoSEQ multiplex PCR. This amplification extended across 54 Vbeta and 13 Jbeta segments. A single record per CDR3 protein comes from TCRdb applying MiXCR to the immunoSEQ multiplex PCR reads. The sample contains under 200,000 distinct CDR3 sequences, 90% to 95% of which appear only once. With regard to this clonotype: Its antigen remains unknown.

Sequencing input: CD4+ T cells from PBMCs. This clonotype was sampled from a human donor with Susac syndrome. V usage is TRBV29-1 and J usage is TRBJ2-1; D is perhaps TRBD1 (6 bases). DNA of the CDR3: TGCAGCGTTGACATCGGGACACTCAACAATGAGCAGTTCTTC. It translates to CSVDIGTLNNEQFF.